A single sample gave rise to the 26 T cell receptor beta chains below, sequenced in a study of T cell repertoires in cytomegalovirus infection. From the reads, TCRdb called clonotypes with MiXCR, one entry per CDR3 protein. The sample lists some 350,000 distinct CDR3 sequences, roughly 34% seen once, with approximately 13% in the top ten. Antigen specificity for these receptors is unknown. Specimen: cultured PBMCs, collected from culture after CMV antigen stimulation. The receptors shown here come from a human donor in good health (CMV status not recorded). Some clones in this sample may be carry-over from other donors' samples.

The gene calls are TRBV18 and TRBJ1-1; D remains ambiguous. V dropped 6 bases and J dropped 3 bases, with 11 bases sitting between them. Germline V lookup: CDR1 KGHSH, CDR2 LQKENI. The CDR3 contains 13 residues. CDR3 loop: CASSVGWDTEAFF. The CDR3 DNA is TGTGCCAGCTCCGTAGGATGGGACACTGAAGCTTTCTTT.

This clonotype was found a few times. V usage is TRBV7-2 and J usage is TRBJ1-5; possible D gene TRBD1, 5 bases. V gave up 4 bases and J gave up 3 bases, with 19 bases separating them. There are 17 residues in the CDR3. Germline values: CDR1 SGHTA, CDR2 FQGNSA. The CDR3 nucleotides are TGTGCCAGCAGCTCGCATTGGGGGGGTGGTGTCAATCAGCCCCAGCATTTT. Its translation is CASSSHWGGGVNQPQHF.

This clonotype was picked up a small number of times. The genes are TRBV6-6 and TRBJ1-2; 7 bases map to TRBD1. V dropped 5 bases and J dropped 10; count of bases not matched to a gene: 7. Germline V gives CDR1 MNHNY, CDR2 SVGAGI (reference sequence). There are 12 residues in the CDR3. The CDR3 loop is CASSIRGDDYTF. The CDR3 DNA is TGTGCCAGCAGTATCAGGGGGGATGACTACACCTTC.

The J gene is TRBJ1-1, the V gene TRBV6-6; no clear D. The CDR3 extends over 11 amino acids. CDR1 is MNHNY, CDR2 SVGAGI, per germline (reference sequence). The V end lost 7 bases, the J end lost 1 base, and 4 bases lay between the germline ends. Here the CDR3 DNA reads TGTGCCAGCAAGGCGAACACTGAAGCTTTCTTT. Protein product: CASKANTEAFF.

The rearrangement uses TRBV6-2 or TRBV6-3 and TRBJ2-7, with TRBD2 matching 10 bases. Germline lookup yields CDR1 MNHEY and CDR2 SVGEGT. V shed 8 bases and J 3 bases; nucleotides not matched to a gene: 16. CDR3 size: 17 residues. DNA of the CDR3: TGTGCCAGCCATCGGCTAGCGGGAGTGACGTGGGTCTACGAGCAGTACTTC. Encoded protein: CASHRLAGVTWVYEQYF.

At least ten counts were recorded for this clonotype. V is TRBV7-2 and J is TRBJ2-1; 10 bases line up with TRBD2. There are 15 residues in the CDR3. The J segment lost 3 bases and the V segment lost 4 bases, leaving 3 bases of the junction unmatched. The V gene's germline CDR1 is SGHTA and CDR2 FQGNSA. The CDR3, as DNA: TGTGCCAGCAGCTCTAGCGGGAGAATCTACAATGAGCAGTTCTTC. Protein product: CASSSSGRIYNEQFF.

The rearrangement uses TRBV12-3 or TRBV12-4 and TRBJ2-7; D ambiguous. This CDR3 contains 12 residues. V was shortened by 3 bases and J by 6 bases, with 9 bases between the two germline ends. The CDR3 here is CASSFVVGEQYF. The CDR3 DNA follows: TGTGCCAGCAGTTTTGTTGTGGGCGAGCAGTACTTC.

V is TRBV10-3 and J is TRBJ2-1; D unclear. The V end lost 5 bases, the J end lost 6 bases, and 8 bases lay between the germline ends. From germline, CDR1 is ENHRY and CDR2 SYGVKD. The CDR3 has 12 amino acids. The CDR3 protein is CAISSRTNEQFF. The CDR3, as DNA: TGTGCCATCAGTAGTAGAACCAATGAGCAGTTCTTC.

For this clonotype: With a much larger clone just one base away, this may be a read error. The chain recombines TRBV7-2 with TRBJ1-6, with TRBD1 matching over 8 bases. This CDR3 contains 13 residues. Germline CDR1 reads SGHTA; CDR2 reads FQGNSA. After removal of 3 bases from V and 10 bases from J, the junction contained 2 bases not matched to a gene. The CDR3 region has the DNA TGTGCCAGCAGCTTCGACAGGGGCTCACCCCTCCACTTT. Protein product: CASSFDRGSPLHF.

This clonotype showed up many times. The rearrangement links TRBV7-2 to TRBJ1-2; 8 nucleotides align to TRBD1. The CDR3 totals 14 residues. V shed 0 bases and J 7 bases; nucleotides not matched to a gene: 4. Germline-derived CDR1 and CDR2 are SGHTA and FQGNSA. The CDR3 DNA follows: TGTGCCAGCAGCTTAGCCAGGCAGGGGGCTGGCTACACCTTC. Protein sequence: CASSLARQGAGYTF.

This clonotype has a handful of counts. V gene TRBV10-3 combines with J gene TRBJ2-1; TRBD1 might be the D (6 bases). This CDR3 has 15 residues. V gave up 7 bases and J gave up 4 bases, with 17 bases separating them. Germline CDR1 ENHRY, CDR2 SYGVKD. In DNA form, the CDR3 reads TGTGCCATCACTGAAGGGGGAGCGTCGTACAATGAGCAGTTCTTC. Its protein product is CAITEGGASYNEQFF.

The CDR3 coding sequence is TGTGCCAGCAGTCTCGGACTAGCGGGACCCCAAGATACGCAGTATTTT. Protein product: CASSLGLAGPQDTQYF. The rearrangement joins TRBV6-2 or TRBV6-3 to TRBJ2-3; TRBD2 agrees at 12 bases. This CDR3 has 16 amino acids. Trimming took 5 bases from V and 5 from J; bases not matched to a gene: 8. CDR1 is MNHEY and CDR2 is SVGEGT in the germline V gene.

There are a few counts of this clonotype. The CDR3 spells CASSFRPGANVLTF. The CDR3 DNA follows: TGTGCCAGCAGCTTCCGACCCGGGGCCAACGTCCTGACTTTC. This chain uses TRBV7-2 with TRBJ2-6; no firm D call. The V end lost 3 bases, the J end lost 4 bases, and 7 bases lay between the germline ends. The CDR3 sequence is 14 residues long. Per germline, CDR1 SGHTA and CDR2 FQGNSA.

CDR3: CASSLRSTKGDTEAFF. The CDR3 region has the DNA TGTGCCAGCAGTTTGAGGTCGACGAAGGGGGACACTGAAGCTTTCTTT. The chain links TRBV28 to TRBJ1-1; tentative D call: TRBD1 (6 bases). This CDR3 spans 16 amino acids. Trimming pared 3 bases from V and 3 bases from J, leaving 17 bases between. The germline gives CDR1 MDHEN, CDR2 SYDVKM.

The V gene is TRBV12-3 or TRBV12-4, the J gene TRBJ1-5; D call uncertain. The CDR3 covers 19 residues. V was pared by 3 bases and J by 4 bases, with 25 bases between. Here the CDR3 reads CASSLVLAEGRELNQPQHF. In nucleotides, the CDR3 is TGTGCCAGCAGTTTGGTACTGGCAGAAGGACGAGAACTAAATCAGCCCCAGCATTTT.

This CDR3 reads CASSVQGRYTEAFF. CDR3 nucleotides: TGTGCCAGTAGTGTACAGGGTAGGTACACTGAAGCTTTCTTT. The rearrangement links TRBV19 to TRBJ1-1, with a weak D call TRBD1 (6 bases). The CDR3 is made up of 14 amino acids. Trimming removed 5 bases at V and 3 bases at J, with 13 bases between. Germline-derived CDR1 and CDR2 are LNHDA and SQIVND (reference sequence).

V is TRBV6-6 and J is TRBJ2-2; 8 positions match TRBD1. The V gene end was trimmed by 8 bases and the J gene end by 6 bases; junction bases not matched to a gene: 2. Per germline, CDR1 MNHNY and CDR2 SVGAGI (reference sequence). The CDR3 extends over 12 amino acids. CDR3 in amino acids: CASYRGSGELFF. The DNA for the CDR3 is TGTGCCAGCTACAGGGGGTCCGGGGAGCTGTTTTTT.

This clonotype was found a few times. V usage is TRBV6-6 and J usage is TRBJ2-7; TRBD1 matches at 7 bases. This CDR3 contains 16 residues. CDR1 is MNHNY, CDR2 SVGAGI, per germline (reference sequence). V trimming: 0 bases; J trimming: 0 bases; junction bases outside the gene matches: 5. CDR3 sequence: CASSYSTWDSSYEQYF. The CDR3, as DNA: TGTGCCAGCAGTTACTCCACCTGGGACAGCTCCTACGAGCAGTACTTC.

The sample holds many counts of this clonotype. The rearrangement uses TRBV6-1 and TRBJ2-1, with a tentative D call TRBD2 (5 bases). Per germline, CDR1 MNHNS and CDR2 SASEGT. This CDR3 has 13 amino acids. Trimming cost V 6 bases and J 1 base, with 7 bases left between them. CDR3 DNA sequence: TGTGCCAGCAGCCGGGATTCCTACAATGAGCAGTTCTTC. It is translated as CASSRDSYNEQFF.

This clonotype was counted between two and nine times. The CDR3 reads CASSIDPNQPQHF. CDR3 in DNA: TGTGCCAGTAGTATAGACCCCAATCAGCCCCAGCATTTT. The V and J genes are TRBV19 and TRBJ1-5; no clear D. V lost 0 bases, J lost 3 bases, and 3 bases lay in between. Per germline, CDR1 LNHDA and CDR2 SQIVND (reference sequence). The CDR3 covers 13 residues.

V gene TRBV20-1 combines with J gene TRBJ1-1, with 7 bases aligning to TRBD1. Germline V gene lookup returns CDR1 DFQATT and CDR2 SNEGSKA (reference sequence). V trimming: 5 bases; J trimming: 5 bases; junction bases outside the gene matches: 8. This CDR3 has 13 amino acids. The CDR3 region has the DNA TGCAGTGCTGGGGACAGTGGGGGAACTGAAGCTTTCTTT. This gives the protein CSAGDSGGTEAFF.

In its sample, this clonotype was seen a few times. The rearrangement uses TRBV28 and TRBJ2-5; D unclear. Germline CDR1 reads MDHEN; CDR2 reads SYDVKM. This CDR3 is built from 14 residues. V lost 6 bases, J lost 0 bases, and 11 bases lay in between. The CDR3 coding sequence is TGTGCCAGCAGCCTACCCGGGTACCAAGAGACCCAGTACTTC. It codes for CASSLPGYQETQYF.

The CDR3 region has the DNA TGTGCCAGCAGCATCGGACGCGTTGAAGCTTTCTTT. It translates to CASSIGRVEAFF. The chain combines TRBV11-2 with TRBJ1-1; D call uncertain. This CDR3 region has 12 residues. Germline V gene sequence: CDR1 SGHAT, CDR2 FQNNGV. V was pared by 5 bases and J by 7 bases, with 11 bases between.

This clonotype was seen a handful of times. The V call is TRBV9, the J call TRBJ2-1; maybe TRBD1 (5 bases). Trimming took 3 bases from V and 7 from J, leaving 14 bases between them. CDR1 SGDLS and CDR2 YYNGEE come from the germline V gene. This CDR3 comprises 14 residues. The CDR3 protein is CASSGLGLWNEQFF. CDR3 bases: TGTGCCAGCAGCGGACTGGGGCTGTGGAATGAGCAGTTCTTC.

This clonotype was detected a few times. This chain uses TRBV7-2 with TRBJ1-2; 9 bases line up with TRBD1. The J segment lost 11 bases and the V segment lost 5 bases, leaving 12 bases of the junction unmatched. This CDR3 is built from 14 residues. Germline assignment: CDR1 SGHTA and CDR2 FQGNSA. This CDR3 is CASSPMGTGPEYTF. For the CDR3, the DNA is TGTGCCAGCAGCCCCATGGGGACAGGGCCGGAATACACCTTC.

The table lists this clonotype with a few counts. The gene calls are TRBV7-9 and TRBJ2-4, with unresolved D. CDR1 is SEHNR and CDR2 is FQNEAQ in the germline V gene (reference sequence). The CDR3 is made up of 15 amino acids. The V and J ends lost 1 base and 7 bases respectively, with 14 bases between them. This CDR3 is CASSLGSDTGNIQYF. CDR3 nucleotides: TGTGCCAGCAGCTTAGGAAGCGACACTGGGAACATTCAGTACTTC.